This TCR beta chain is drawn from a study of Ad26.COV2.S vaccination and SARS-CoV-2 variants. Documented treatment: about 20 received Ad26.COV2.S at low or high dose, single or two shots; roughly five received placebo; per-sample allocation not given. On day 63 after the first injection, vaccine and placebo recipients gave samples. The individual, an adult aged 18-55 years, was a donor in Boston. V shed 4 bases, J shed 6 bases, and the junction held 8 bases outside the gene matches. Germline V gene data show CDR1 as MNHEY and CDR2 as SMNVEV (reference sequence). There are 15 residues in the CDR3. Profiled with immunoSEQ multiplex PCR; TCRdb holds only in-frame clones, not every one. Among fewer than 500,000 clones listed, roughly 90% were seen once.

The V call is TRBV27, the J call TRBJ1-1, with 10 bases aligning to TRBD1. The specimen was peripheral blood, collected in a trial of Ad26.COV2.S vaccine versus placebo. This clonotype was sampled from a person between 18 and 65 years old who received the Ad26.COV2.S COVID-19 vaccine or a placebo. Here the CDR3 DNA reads TGTGCCAGCAGTTCCGACAGGGGGCTAGGTGCTGAAGCTTTCTTT. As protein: CASSSDRGLGAEAFF.